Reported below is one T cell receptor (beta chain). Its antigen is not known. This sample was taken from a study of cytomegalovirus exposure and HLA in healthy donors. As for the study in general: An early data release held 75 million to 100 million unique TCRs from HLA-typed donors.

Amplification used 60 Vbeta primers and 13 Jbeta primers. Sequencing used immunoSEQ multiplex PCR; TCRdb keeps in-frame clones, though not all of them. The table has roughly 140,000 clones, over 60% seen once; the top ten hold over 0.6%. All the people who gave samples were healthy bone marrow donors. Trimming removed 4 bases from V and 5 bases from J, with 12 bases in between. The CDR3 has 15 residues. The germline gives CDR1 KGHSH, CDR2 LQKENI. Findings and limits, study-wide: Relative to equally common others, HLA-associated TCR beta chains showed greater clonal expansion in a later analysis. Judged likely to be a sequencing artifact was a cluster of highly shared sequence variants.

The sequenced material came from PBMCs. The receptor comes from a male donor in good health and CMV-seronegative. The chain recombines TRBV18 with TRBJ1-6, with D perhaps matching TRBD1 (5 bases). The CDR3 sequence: CASSRVDRDNSPLHF. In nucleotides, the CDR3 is TGTGCCAGCTCACGGGTCGACAGAGATAATTCACCCCTCCACTTT.